Given below is one TCR beta chain in context. Its recognized antigen is unknown. Per-base qualities were not stored, and no clone one base away is much larger. Library prep was done by RACE. The reads were generated on a NextSeq 500. During library preparation, unique molecular identifiers were attached to individual cDNA molecules so that TCRs could be counted quantitatively and reproducibly. For every blood RNA sample, sequencing covered both the TCR alpha and TCR beta chains. The study's processing was this. The median number of TCRs per sample was 95,638, ranging from about 20,000 to 750,000. V, J and CDR3 annotation of the TCR reads was carried out using the Decombinator software suite. Every sample was subsampled to the same number of TCRs (28,000) for the PS versus PT1 abundance plots. Expanded TCRs were defined as absent before sensitization and observed at least eight times at the 2-week time point. Starting from the raw public reads, TCRdb applied fastp trimming at Q25, assembled clones with MiXCR and retained in-frame beta chains. Each entry merges the rows of one CDR3 protein and shows their most common DNA and genes. The V and J calls come from TCRdb's annotation, not from the publication. The sample table records a few hundred thousand distinct CDR3 sequences; over 7.5% of these occur just once. The ten largest clones represent around 1.2% of the sample.

The entry originates in a study of human T cells and chemical hapten exposure (TCRdb year 2021). As for the study more broadly: For sensitization, 2% DPC in acetone was applied to an approximately 2 cm by approximately 2 cm area of upper inner arm skin. Patients additionally received weekly therapeutic DPC doses to the scalp throughout the approximately 24-week study period. Patient blood was sampled pre-sensitization (week 0) and at 2, 6 and about 24 weeks after DPC sensitization. Nearly 30 alopecia patients provided blood for TCR sequencing at one to four time points (pre-sensitization, 2, 6 and 24 weeks). Libraries were pooled for sequencing, and per-sample TCR yields varied mainly because of small differences in library volumes within the pool. Patch testing was performed on the upper back with Finn chambers containing 0.01% DPC, and the patch tests were scored after 6 days according to International Contact Dermatitis Research Group standards. The mostly female patient cohort included alopecia areata with under or over 50% scalp involvement, alopecia totalis and alopecia universalis. In alopecia patients, the study followed how the peripheral blood TCR repertoire changed in vivo over primary and secondary sensitization to diphenylcyclopropenone (DPC), a hapten. The paper's findings and limits, for the study overall: Alopecia, a presumed autoimmune disease, was present in all patients, so the immune response of the patients might differ from that of healthy individuals. Compared with pre-sensitization or healthy control sets, expanded TCRs formed significantly more large CDR3 similarity clusters, which is consistent with antigen-driven responses. DPC sensitization did not change how many TCRs were above 1 in 1000 frequency, and no evidence was found of alterations in global repertoire structure. The number of PT1 expanded TCRs positively correlated with patch test score, significant at thresholds 8, 16 and 32 but not 4. After repeated subsampling, changes were observed in the strength of the expansion versus patch-test correlation and in the threshold at which the correlation became significant.

The trim is 4 bases for V and 2 bases for J, with a gap of 15 bases between the germline ends. For CDR1 and CDR2, the germline V gene lists LGHNA and YSLEER. From the cysteine through the phenylalanine, the CDR3 covers 17 amino acids. Only CDR3 DNA remains: 51 bases, in frame from the first base. The meaning of the sample's time point label: pre-sensitization, week 0. The intended sense of this specimen's treatment or condition label: therapeutic diphenylcyclopropenone sensitization with weekly scalp DPC. Blood at each patch-test visit was drawn before the patch test was applied. Patients were considered eligible if aged 18 to 70, diagnosed with alopecia and deemed suitable for DPC therapy, and patients were excluded if pregnant. Total RNA was extracted from unfractionated whole blood collected in Tempus Blood RNA tubes.

The TCR sequence derives from a man between 18 and 29 years old with alopecia areata. Some clones in this sample may be carry-over from other donors' samples. Here the sequenced sample was whole blood, taken in connection with sensitization to the hapten diphenylcyclopropenone (DPC). Recombination linked TRBV4-3 to TRBJ2-6; the D gene is perhaps TRBD2, from 6 matching bases. The CDR3 amino acid sequence is: CASSPLGGTPGANVLTF. The bases read TGCGCCAGCAGCCCTTTGGGAGGTACGCCTGGGGCCAACGTCCTGACTTTC.